The clone carrying this TCR beta chain was found many times. V was pared by 4 bases and J by 4 bases, with 18 bases between. CDR1 is SGHRS, CDR2 YFSETQ, per germline. This CDR3 has 16 amino acids. A single record per CDR3 protein comes from TCRdb applying MiXCR to the 5' RACE reads. The table shows roughly 120,000 distinct CDR3 sequences, with 6% to 8.5% occurring only once. The data were obtained in a study of CD8 T cells in ankylosing spondylitis. The receptor was isolated from a male donor with ankylosing spondylitis or in good health (not recorded which). The chain combines TRBV5-1 with TRBJ2-1, with D perhaps TRBD1 (5 bases). Sequenced input: blood, either unsorted or a sorted T cell fraction (not recorded which). In nucleotides, the CDR3 is TGCGCCAGCAGCCCACAGGCTGCGGAGTTATACAATGAGCAGTTCTTC. The encoded protein is CASSPQAAELYNEQFF.